These 22 T cell receptor beta chains originate from one sample sequenced in a study of T cells in Graves' hyperthyroidism and ophthalmopathy. RNA transcripts provided the source from which TCR beta CDR3 regions were amplified. First-round RT-PCR with HTBI primers amplified the TCR CDR3 region. Each CDR3 protein gets one entry after TCRdb re-called the multiplex PCR reads with MiXCR. The sample has around 350,000 distinct CDR3 sequences, 13% to 15% seen once; the top ten hold around a fifth. The sample consisted of blood. Receptors were obtained from a woman aged 25-40 years with Graves' ophthalmopathy.

Notes on this clonotype: This may come from a read error, since a much larger clone is one base off. The chain recombines TRBV30 with TRBJ2-7, with 7 bases aligning to TRBD1. With V trimmed by 7 bases and J by 0 bases, 6 bases remained unmatched. Germline V gene data show CDR1 as GTSNPN and CDR2 as SVGIG (reference sequence). This CDR3 contains 13 residues. The CDR3 bases are TGTGCCTCGACAGGGATCAACTCCTACGAGCAGTACTTC. This sequence encodes CASTGINSYEQYF.

This clonotype has just a few counts. Written as DNA, the CDR3 is TGTGCCAGTAGTATAGTTGCGGGGGATGTCACGCAGTATTTT. Its translation is CASSIVAGDVTQYF. The chain combines TRBV19 with TRBJ2-3, with 7 bases aligning to TRBD2. Germline V gene data show CDR1 as LNHDA and CDR2 as SQIVND (reference sequence). After removal of 1 base from V and 9 bases from J, the junction contained 7 bases not matched to a gene. This CDR3 spans 14 amino acids.

This clonotype was seen ten or more times. CDR3 loop: CASSAGLPGELFF. CDR3 DNA sequence: TGTGCCAGCAGCGCCGGGCTCCCCGGGGAGCTGTTTTTT. The rearrangement uses TRBV6-1 and TRBJ2-2, with D unclear. V was trimmed by 6 bases and J by 6 bases, leaving 11 bases between them. This CDR3 is built from 13 residues. The germline V gene encodes CDR1 MNHNS and CDR2 SASEGT.

This clonotype was detected many times. This chain joins TRBV5-6 and TRBJ2-3; 7 bases are shared with TRBD2. Germline CDR1 is SGHDT and CDR2 is YYEEEE. The CDR3 runs 18 residues. The V segment lost 0 bases and the J segment 3 bases; nucleotides outside the gene matches: 13. As DNA, the CDR3 is TGTGCCAGCAGCTTGGAGTTGGGTAGGGGAGGGTGGACAGATACGCAGTATTTT. Encoded protein: CASSLELGRGGWTDTQYF.

To note about this clonotype: The conserved phenylalanine or tryptophan is not found at the CDR3 terminus, so this likely reflects a read error. As DNA, the CDR3 is TGTGCCAGCAGCAGGGACAGCGGGCGTTCACCCCTCCACGTT. This gives the protein CASSRDSGRSPLHV. The V gene is TRBV12-3 or TRBV12-4, the J gene TRBJ1-6; 7 nucleotides align to TRBD1. V was pared by 6 bases and J by 9 bases, with 8 bases of the junction left unmatched. CDR3 size: 14 residues.

This clonotype was detected many times. The CDR3 loop is CASSYLGSEAFF. The CDR3 DNA reads TGTGCCAGCAGCTATCTAGGATCTGAAGCTTTCTTT. The chain is built from TRBV7-8 and TRBJ1-1; D gene ambiguous. Germline CDR1 reads SGHVS; CDR2 reads FQNEAQ. V was pared by 4 bases and J by 6 bases, with 9 bases between. This CDR3 is 12 amino acids long. Full variable domain (outside the CDR3, taken from reference TRBV7-8 and TRBJ1-1): GAGVSQSPRYKVAKRGQDVALRCDPISGHVSLFWYQQALGQGPEFLTYFQNEAQLDKSGLPSDRFFAERPEGSVSTLKIQRTQQEDSAVYLCASSYLGSEAFFGQGTRLTVV.

The chain carries TRBV19 and TRBJ1-1, with TRBD1 matching 10 bases. The CDR3 covers 16 residues. Germline CDR1 and CDR2: LNHDA and SQIVND (reference sequence). The J segment lost 2 bases and the V segment lost 6 bases, leaving 9 bases of the junction unmatched. This CDR3 reads CASSTPLTGGNTEAFF. The CDR3 DNA is TGTGCCAGTAGCACCCCCTTGACAGGGGGCAACACTGAAGCTTTCTTT.

There are a few counts of this clonotype. The rearrangement uses TRBV20-1 and TRBJ2-2; no clear D. Trimming removed 5 bases at V and 1 base at J, with 11 bases between. This CDR3 region has 14 residues. Per germline, CDR1 DFQATT and CDR2 SNEGSKA (reference sequence). CDR3 in DNA: TGCAGTGCTGAGGTACTATTGAACACCGGGGAGCTGTTTTTT. Its protein product is CSAEVLLNTGELFF.

In this sample, this clonotype turned up many times. J is TRBJ2-7 and V is TRBV2, with a possible D match to TRBD1 (5 bases). The CDR3 runs to 12 residues. Germline V gene sequence: CDR1 SNHLY, CDR2 FYNNEI. V lost 6 bases, J lost 3 bases, and 9 bases lay in between. The chain's CDR3 is CASRTQGYEQYF. Here the CDR3 DNA reads TGTGCCAGCAGGACCCAGGGCTACGAGCAGTACTTC.

This clonotype showed up just a few times. The chain joins TRBV9 to TRBJ1-1, with no clear D. CDR3 size: 12 residues. Germline lookup yields CDR1 SGDLS and CDR2 YYNGEE. The germline V and J ends were trimmed by 0 bases and 7 bases, with 7 bases remaining between them. CDR3 residues: CASSVGWGEAFF. In DNA, the CDR3 is TGTGCCAGCAGCGTAGGGTGGGGTGAAGCTTTCTTT.

This clonotype showed up just a few times. The CDR3: CASRGVRGISGNTIYF. CDR3 in DNA: TGTGCCAGCAGGGGAGTACGCGGGATCTCTGGAAACACCATATATTTT. This chain uses TRBV6-1 with TRBJ1-3; D is unresolved. CDR1 and CDR2 from the germline V gene are MNHNS and SASEGT. The CDR3 has 16 residues. V lost 6 bases, J lost 0 bases, and 15 bases lay in between.

Points on this clonotype: A much larger clone is a single base away; this may be a read error. The CDR3 loop is CASSGSSGTYYEQFF. DNA of the CDR3: TGTGCCAGCAGTGGATCTAGCGGGACTTACTACGAGCAGTTCTTC. V gene TRBV6-1 combines with J gene TRBJ2-7; 9 nucleotides agree with TRBD2. The DNA end is a closer match to TRBJ2-1, so the J assignment may be wrong. Germline CDR1 and CDR2: MNHNS and SASEGT. This CDR3 is built from 15 residues.

There are many counts of this clonotype. The chain links TRBV19 to TRBJ1-5; D call uncertain. CDR1 and CDR2 (germline): LNHDA, SQIVND (reference sequence). Between the trimmed V and J ends, which lost 4 bases and 2 bases, there was a span of 15 bases. The CDR3 has 16 residues. The CDR3: CASSKPHGQGNQPQHF. The CDR3 bases are TGTGCCAGTAGTAAGCCCCATGGGCAGGGCAATCAGCCCCAGCATTTT.

This clonotype was seen many times. The V gene is TRBV7-8, the J gene TRBJ1-6; TRBD1 agrees at 8 bases. The CDR3 extends over 16 amino acids. The germline V gene has CDR1 SGHVS and CDR2 FQNEAQ. V was pared by 5 bases and J by 10 bases, with 13 bases of the junction left unmatched. DNA of the CDR3: TGTGCCAGCAGCCCCAGGACAGGGTCAGGTCAATCACCCCTCCACTTT. Translated: CASSPRTGSGQSPLHF.

This clonotype was detected ten times or more. The chain links TRBV28 to TRBJ2-7; no clear D. The ends were cut back, 6 bases at V and 0 bases at J, with 9 bases in the middle. The CDR3 contains 13 residues. Germline values: CDR1 MDHEN, CDR2 SYDVKM. This chain's CDR3 is CASRGSISYEQYF. In DNA, the CDR3 is TGTGCCAGCAGGGGGTCGATCTCCTACGAGCAGTACTTC.

The V call is TRBV6-5, the J call TRBJ2-1; TRBD1 matches at 9 bases. The CDR3 consists of 16 residues. The germline gives CDR1 MNHEY, CDR2 SVGAGI. With 1 base clipped from V and 6 bases from J, the junction kept 7 bases outside the gene matches. The CDR3 DNA sequence: TGTGCCAGCAGTTACTTCACCCCGACAGGGGGCAATGAGCAGTTCTTC. It is translated as CASSYFTPTGGNEQFF.

The sample holds many counts of this clonotype. V usage is TRBV6-1 and J usage is TRBJ2-1, with D unresolved. Germline lookup yields CDR1 MNHNS and CDR2 SASEGT. CDR3 length equals 16 residues. V was trimmed by 5 bases and J by 0 bases, leaving 14 bases between them. CDR3 sequence: CASSSFHRNSYNEQFF. CDR3 in DNA: TGTGCCAGCAGTTCCTTCCACCGAAACTCCTACAATGAGCAGTTCTTC.

The sample holds many counts of this clonotype. CDR3 sequence (DNA): TGCAGTGCTAATTCGGGGGTGGGTGAAAAACTGTTTTTT. Translation gives CSANSGVGEKLFF. The rearrangement uses TRBV20-1 and TRBJ1-4; maybe TRBD1 (5 bases). Germline values: CDR1 DFQATT, CDR2 SNEGSKA (reference sequence). The CDR3 sequence is 13 residues long. The germline V and J ends were trimmed by 4 bases and 7 bases, with 13 bases remaining between them.

This clonotype has just a few counts. This chain connects TRBV7-9 to TRBJ1-1; no reliable D call. V shed 5 bases and J shed 1 base, with 14 bases lying between them. The germline gives CDR1 SEHNR, CDR2 FQNEAQ (reference sequence). CDR3 length: 15 residues. The CDR3 DNA reads as TGTGCCAGCAGCCCCCTCCCCACGGGGAACACTGAAGCTTTCTTT. Its translation: CASSPLPTGNTEAFF.

This clonotype was detected many times. The rearrangement joins TRBV11-3 to TRBJ2-2; D might be TRBD2 (6 bases). The V and J ends lost 5 bases and 7 bases respectively, with 17 bases between them. The CDR3 sequence is 15 residues long. The V gene's germline CDR1 is SGHNT and CDR2 YENEEA. The DNA of the CDR3 is TGTGCCAGCAGCCCCGGAGGGCCCCGAAGCGGGGAGCTGTTTTTT. Translation gives CASSPGGPRSGELFF.

This clonotype was seen ten or more times. The rearrangement uses TRBV11-2 and TRBJ2-2; tentative D call: TRBD1 (6 bases). The CDR3 totals 22 residues. Germline-derived CDR1 and CDR2 are SGHAT and FQNNGV. V was pared by 7 bases and J by 3 bases, with 36 bases between. The CDR3 bases are TGTGCCAGCACCACTACCGGGTCGTGGCAGGGGTGGCTGTTAAGCGACACCGGGGAGCTGTTTTTT. Translation gives CASTTTGSWQGWLLSDTGELFF. Based on the CDR3 plus reference TRBV11-2 and TRBJ2-2, the full variable domain is EAGVAQSPRYKIIEKRQSVAFWCNPISGHATLYWYQQILGQGPKLLIQFQNNGVVDDSQLPKDRFSAERLKGVDSTLKIQPAKLEDSAVYLCASTTTGSWQGWLLSDTGELFFGEGSRLTVL.

This clonotype has just a few counts. The chain has TRBV7-8 and TRBJ1-5, with no clear D. Deletions cut 2 bases from V and 1 base from J, with 9 bases between. The CDR3 contains 15 residues. Germline loops: CDR1 SGHVS, CDR2 FQNEAQ. CDR3 protein: CASSLLSLSNQPQHF. Here the CDR3 DNA reads TGTGCCAGCAGCTTATTATCGTTGAGCAATCAGCCCCAGCATTTT.